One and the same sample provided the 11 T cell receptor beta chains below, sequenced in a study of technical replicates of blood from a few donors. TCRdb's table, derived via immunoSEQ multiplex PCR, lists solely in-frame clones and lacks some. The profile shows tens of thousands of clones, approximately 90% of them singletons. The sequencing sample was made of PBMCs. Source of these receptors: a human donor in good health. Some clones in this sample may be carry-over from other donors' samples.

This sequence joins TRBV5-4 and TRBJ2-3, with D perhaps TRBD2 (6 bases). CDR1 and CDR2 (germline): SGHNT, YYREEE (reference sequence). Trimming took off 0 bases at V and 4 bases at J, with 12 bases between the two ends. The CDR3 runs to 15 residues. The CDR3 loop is CASSLALAGPDTQYF. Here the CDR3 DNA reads TGTGCCAGCAGCTTGGCCCTGGCGGGGCCAGATACGCAGTATTTT. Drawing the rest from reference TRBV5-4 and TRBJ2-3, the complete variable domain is ETGVTQSPTHLIKTRGQQVTLRCSSQSGHNTVSWYQQALGQGPQFIFQYYREEENGRGNFPPRFSGLQFPNYSSELNVNALELDDSALYLCASSLALAGPDTQYFGPGTRLTVL.

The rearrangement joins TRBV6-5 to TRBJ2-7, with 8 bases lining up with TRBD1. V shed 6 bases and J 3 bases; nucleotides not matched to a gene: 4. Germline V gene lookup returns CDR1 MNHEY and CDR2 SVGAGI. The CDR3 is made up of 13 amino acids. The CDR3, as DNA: TGTGCCAGCAGGGCCGACAGGGGCTACGAGCAGTACTTC. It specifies CASRADRGYEQYF.

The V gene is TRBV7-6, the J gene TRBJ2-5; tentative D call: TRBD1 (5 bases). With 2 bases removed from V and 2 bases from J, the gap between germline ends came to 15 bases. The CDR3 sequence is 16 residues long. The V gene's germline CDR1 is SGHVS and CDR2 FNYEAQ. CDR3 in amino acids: CASSLLVSGPQETQYF. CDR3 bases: TGTGCCAGCAGCTTATTAGTGTCAGGGCCACAAGAGACCCAGTACTTC. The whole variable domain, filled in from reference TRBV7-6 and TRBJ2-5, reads GAGVSQSPRYKVTKRGQDVALRCDPISGHVSLYWYRQALGQGPEFLTYFNYEAQQDKSGLPNDRFSAERPEGSISTLTIQRTEQRDSAMYRCASSLLVSGPQETQYFGPGTRLLVL.

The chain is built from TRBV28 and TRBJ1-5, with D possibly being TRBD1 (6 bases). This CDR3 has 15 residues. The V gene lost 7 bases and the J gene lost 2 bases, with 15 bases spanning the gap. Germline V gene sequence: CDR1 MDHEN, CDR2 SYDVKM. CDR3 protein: CASMWIQGGNQPQHF. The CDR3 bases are TGTGCCAGCATGTGGATACAGGGTGGCAATCAGCCCCAGCATTTT. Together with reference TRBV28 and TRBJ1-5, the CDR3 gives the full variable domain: DVKVTQSSRYLVKRTGEKVFLECVQDMDHENMFWYRQDPGLGLRLIYFSYDVKMKEKGDIPEGYSVSREKKERFSLILESASTNQTSMYLCASMWIQGGNQPQHFGDGTRLSIL.

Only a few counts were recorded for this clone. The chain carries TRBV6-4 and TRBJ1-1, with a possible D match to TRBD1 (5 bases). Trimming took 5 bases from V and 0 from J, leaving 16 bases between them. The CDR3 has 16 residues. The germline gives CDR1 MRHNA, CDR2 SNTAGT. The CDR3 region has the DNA TGTGCCAGCAGTCTTCAGGGTTTAAACATGAACACTGAAGCTTTCTTT. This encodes CASSLQGLNMNTEAFF.

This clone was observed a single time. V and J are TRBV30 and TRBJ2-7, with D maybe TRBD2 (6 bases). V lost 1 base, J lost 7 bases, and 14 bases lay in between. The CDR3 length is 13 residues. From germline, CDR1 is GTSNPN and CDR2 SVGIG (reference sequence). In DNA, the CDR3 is TGTGCCTGGAGTGGAGCGGGCCCCGAGGAGCAGTACTTC. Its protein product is CAWSGAGPEEQYF. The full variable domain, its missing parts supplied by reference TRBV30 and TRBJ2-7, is SQTIHQWPATLVQPVGSPLSLECTVEGTSNPNLYWYRQAAGRGLQLLFYSVGIGQISSEVPQNLSASRPQDRQFILSSKKLLLSDSGFYLCAWSGAGPEEQYFGPGTRLTVT.

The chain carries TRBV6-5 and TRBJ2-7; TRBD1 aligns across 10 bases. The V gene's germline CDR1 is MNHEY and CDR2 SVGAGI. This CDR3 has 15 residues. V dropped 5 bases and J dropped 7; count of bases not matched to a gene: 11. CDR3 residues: CASSPTGGLRGEQYF. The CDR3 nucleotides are TGTGCCAGCAGTCCGACAGGGGGCCTCAGAGGGGAGCAGTACTTC.

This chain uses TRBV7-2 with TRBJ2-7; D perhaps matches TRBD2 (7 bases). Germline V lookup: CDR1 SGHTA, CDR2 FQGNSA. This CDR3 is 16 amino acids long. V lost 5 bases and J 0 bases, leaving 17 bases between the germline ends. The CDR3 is CASSPRGGPYSYEQYF. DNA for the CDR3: TGTGCCAGCAGCCCGAGGGGGGGCCCCTACTCCTACGAGCAGTACTTC.

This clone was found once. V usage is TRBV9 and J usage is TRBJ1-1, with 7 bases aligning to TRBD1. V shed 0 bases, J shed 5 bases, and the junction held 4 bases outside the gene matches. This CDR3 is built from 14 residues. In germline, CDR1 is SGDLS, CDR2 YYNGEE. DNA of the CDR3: TGTGCCAGCAGCGTAGGGCCAGGGGGGACTGAAGCTTTCTTT. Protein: CASSVGPGGTEAFF.

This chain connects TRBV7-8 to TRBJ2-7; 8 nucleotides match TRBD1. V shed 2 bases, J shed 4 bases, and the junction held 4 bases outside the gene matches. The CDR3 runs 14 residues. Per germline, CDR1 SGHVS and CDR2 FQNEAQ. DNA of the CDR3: TGTGCCAGCAGCTTAAGACAGGGGAAATACGAGCAGTACTTC. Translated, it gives CASSLRQGKYEQYF.

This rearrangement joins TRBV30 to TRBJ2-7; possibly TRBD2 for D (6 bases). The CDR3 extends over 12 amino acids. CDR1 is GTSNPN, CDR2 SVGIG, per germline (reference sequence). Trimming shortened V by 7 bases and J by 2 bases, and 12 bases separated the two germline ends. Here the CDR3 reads CAYNSGTYEQYF. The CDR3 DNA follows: TGTGCCTACAATAGCGGCACCTACGAGCAGTACTTC.